The 11 T cell receptor beta chains presented below share a single source sample, sequenced in a study of blood T cell repertoires in COVID-19. Profiling relied on immunoSEQ multiplex PCR, and the TCRdb table lists in-frame clones only, not all of them. This sample yields 170,000 or so clones, of which 85% to 90% are seen a single time; under 8% belongs to the top ten. Sequenced sample: PBMCs or T cells enriched from blood (not recorded which). These receptors all stem from a middle-aged man who had recovered from COVID-19.

V gene TRBV23-1 combines with J gene TRBJ2-7, with D possibly being TRBD2 (5 bases). TRBV23-1 carries the ORF label, with uncertain function. This CDR3 is built from 14 residues. The V gene lost 3 bases and the J gene lost 1 base, with 10 bases spanning the gap. DNA of the CDR3: TGCGCCAGCAGTCAGGTGAGGGAGTCCTACGAGCAGTACTTC. Its protein product is CASSQVRESYEQYF.

This chain links TRBV27 with TRBJ1-1, with a tentative D call TRBD1 (5 bases). Germline-derived CDR1 and CDR2 are MNHEY and SMNVEV (reference sequence). CDR3 length: 15 amino acids. With 2 bases removed from V and 6 bases from J, the gap between germline ends came to 16 bases. The CDR3 nucleotides read TGTGCCAGCAGTTTAAGGAGGGACGGGGGACCTGAAGCTTTCTTT. This gives the protein CASSLRRDGGPEAFF.

This sequence joins TRBV5-1 and TRBJ2-7, with D possibly being TRBD2 (6 bases). The V gene's germline CDR1 is SGHRS and CDR2 YFSETQ. V lost 0 bases and J lost 3, with 10 bases in between. The length of the CDR3 is 14 residues. The CDR3 DNA reads as TGCGCCAGCAGCTTGGATGGCGGGAACTACGAGCAGTACTTC. This gives the protein CASSLDGGNYEQYF.

This CDR3 reads CASSALARETNYGYTF. Here the CDR3 DNA reads TGTGCCAGCAGCGCCCTTGCGAGAGAGACTAACTATGGCTACACCTTC. V gene TRBV9 combines with J gene TRBJ1-2, with D hard to call. This CDR3 region has 16 residues. CDR1 is SGDLS, CDR2 YYNGEE, per germline. Trimming took 3 bases from V and 0 from J, leaving 15 bases between them.

Concerning this clone: The DNA is left out, because the CDR3 cannot be placed on it with certainty; the CDR3 is given as TCRdb lists it. CDR3 residues: CASILEAGGHTQYF. The chain is built from TRBV2 and TRBJ2-3; the DNA was not compared with TRBD2, the D call given in the table. Per the germline V gene, CDR1 is SNHLY and CDR2 is FYNNEI. From its first to its last residue, the CDR3 has 14 amino acids.

This rearrangement joins TRBV5-8 to TRBJ2-7, with 10 bases matching TRBD1. The CDR3 is made up of 14 amino acids. With V trimmed by 2 bases and J by 5 bases, 4 bases remained unmatched. The germline CDR1 and CDR2 sequences are SGHTS and YDEGEE. In DNA, the CDR3 is TGTGCCAGCAGCTTCCGGGACAGGGGCCACGAGCAGTACTTC. Amino acid sequence: CASSFRDRGHEQYF.

J is TRBJ1-2 and V is TRBV28, with TRBD1 as a possible D gene (6 bases). The CDR3 covers 12 residues. Germline V lookup: CDR1 MDHEN, CDR2 SYDVKM. Trimming took 9 bases from V and 0 from J, leaving 8 bases between them. The DNA for the CDR3 is TGTGCCAGTCAGGGGCCTAACTATGGCTACACCTTC. This gives the protein CASQGPNYGYTF.

V gene TRBV15 combines with J gene TRBJ1-1; 8 bases are shared with TRBD1. The CDR3 length is 15 residues. V gave up 0 bases and J gave up 7 bases; unmatched junction bases: 7. From germline, CDR1 is LNHNV and CDR2 YYDKDF (reference sequence). CDR3 amino acids: CATSRDRQGASEAFF. The CDR3, as DNA: TGTGCCACCAGCAGAGATCGCCAGGGGGCAAGTGAAGCTTTCTTT.

This clone turned up a few times. The chain uses TRBV7-8 and TRBJ2-3; 8 bases agree with TRBD1. The V gene's germline CDR1 is SGHVS and CDR2 FQNEAQ. V was clipped by 1 base and J by 3 bases; unmatched bases: 3. This CDR3 has 15 residues. CDR3 amino acids: CASSLGTGLTDTQYF. Written as DNA, the CDR3 is TGTGCCAGCAGCTTAGGGACAGGGTTAACAGATACGCAGTATTTT.

This chain uses TRBV3-1 (or the pseudogene TRBV3-2) with TRBJ1-1, with D possibly matching TRBD1 (5 bases). V was shortened by 4 bases and J by 0 bases, with 9 bases between the two germline ends. Germline CDR1 reads LGHDT; CDR2 reads YNNKEL (reference sequence). The CDR3 extends over 14 amino acids. The CDR3, as DNA: TGTGCCAGCAGCCTCAGGGCGATGAACACTGAAGCTTTCTTT. It specifies CASSLRAMNTEAFF.

The V call is TRBV6-5, the J call TRBJ1-6, with a weak D call TRBD1 (5 bases). This CDR3 has 13 amino acids. Deletions cut 7 bases from V and 7 bases from J, with 11 bases between. CDR1 and CDR2 from the germline V gene are MNHEY and SVGAGI. The CDR3 loop is CASNQEGNSPLHF. The DNA for the CDR3 is TGTGCCAGCAATCAGGAGGGGAATTCACCCCTCCACTTT.